This T cell receptor (beta chain) was observed in a study of PD-L1 blockade in urothelial cancer. General study points: Durable-benefit patients had greater expansion of tumor-associated blood clones at 3 weeks.

Time point denoted: peripheral blood 6 weeks after treatment start. Each patient contributed between 1 and 8 total time points of blood mononuclear cells, pretreatment and during treatment. Regarding this clone: Its antigen is not known.

The authors spiked synthetic TCR analog templates into each PCR. Libraries were prepared by immunoSEQ multiplex PCR; TCRdb keeps only in-frame clonotypes and omits some of them. The data contain tens of thousands of clones, 75% to 95% of them singletons. This sequence was found in a woman of 80 years or more with urothelial cancer. The material sequenced was PBMCs, taken around atezolizumab (anti-PD-L1) treatment.

CDR3 bases: TGTGCCACCAGCAGGGGGCGGTTCTCCGGGCCCAGTTCACAGGAGCAGTACTTC. It codes for CATSRGRFSGPSSQEQYF. The chain couples TRBV15 to TRBJ2-7, with D perhaps matching TRBD1 (5 bases). Trimming took 3 bases from V and 7 from J, leaving 28 bases between them. The CDR3 is made up of 18 amino acids. Germline assignment: CDR1 LNHNV and CDR2 YYDKDF (reference sequence).